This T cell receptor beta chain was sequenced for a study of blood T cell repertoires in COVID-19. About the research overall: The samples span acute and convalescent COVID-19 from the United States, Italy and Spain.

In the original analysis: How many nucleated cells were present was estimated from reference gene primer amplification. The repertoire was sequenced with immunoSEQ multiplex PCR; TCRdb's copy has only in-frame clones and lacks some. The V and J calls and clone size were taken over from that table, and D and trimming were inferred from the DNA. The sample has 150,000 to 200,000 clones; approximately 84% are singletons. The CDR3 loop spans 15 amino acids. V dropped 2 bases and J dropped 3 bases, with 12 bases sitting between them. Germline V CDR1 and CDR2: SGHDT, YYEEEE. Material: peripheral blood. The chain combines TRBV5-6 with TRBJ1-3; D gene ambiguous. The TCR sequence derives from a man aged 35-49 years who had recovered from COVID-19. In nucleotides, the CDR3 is TGTGCCAGCAGCTTCGAGGGTGCCTTTGGAAACACCATATATTTT. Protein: CASSFEGAFGNTIYF. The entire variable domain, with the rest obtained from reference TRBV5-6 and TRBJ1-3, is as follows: DAGVTQSPTHLIKTRGQQVTLRCSPKSGHDTVSWYQQALGQGPQFIFQYYEEEERQRGNFPDRFSGHQFPNYSSELNVNALLLGDSALYLCASSFEGAFGNTIYFGEGSWLTVV.